Following are 23 T cell receptor beta chains from one sample sequenced in a study of shared T cell receptors in the human thymus. Method: immunoSEQ multiplex PCR; TCRdb's copy keeps in-frame clones and lacks some. Of some 760,000 clones listed, 80% to 90% were seen once; the top ten hold 0.0095% to 0.013%. These data are also associated with another study on human thymus T cells.

The sample was thymocytes. The receptors shown here come from a girl under three years old with a congenital heart defect.

In this sample, this clone turned up once. This chain uses TRBV29-1 with TRBJ1-4; TRBD1 matches 8 bases. This CDR3 spans 17 amino acids. Losses at the gene ends were 1 base for V and 3 bases for J; bases not matched to a gene: 10. Germline V lookup: CDR1 SQVTM, CDR2 ANQGSEA. CDR3: CSVEGTGPNQPNEKLFF. The CDR3 region has the DNA TGCAGCGTTGAAGGGACAGGGCCAAATCAACCTAATGAAAAACTGTTTTTT.

The J gene is TRBJ1-2, the V gene TRBV10-3, with D possibly being TRBD1 (5 bases). CDR3 length equals 15 residues. Germline values: CDR1 ENHRY, CDR2 SYGVKD. V was cut by 6 bases and J by 4 bases, with 18 bases left in between. Here the CDR3 DNA reads TGTGCCATCAGACTTCAGGGTTTTGGTGGCTATGGCTACACCTTC. It codes for CAIRLQGFGGYGYTF.

This clone has just one count. The rearrangement joins TRBV2 to TRBJ2-7; the match to TRBD2 covers 7 bases. CDR3 length: 17 residues. With V trimmed by 0 bases and J by 6 bases, 14 bases remained unmatched. Germline V gene sequence: CDR1 SNHLY, CDR2 FYNNEI. CDR3: CASSEALRVLASSEQYF. CDR3 bases: TGTGCCAGCAGTGAAGCGCTTCGTGTACTAGCGAGTTCCGAGCAGTACTTC.

This rearrangement joins TRBV6-1 to TRBJ2-7; perhaps TRBD1 as D (6 bases). This CDR3 region has 15 residues. The germline V and J ends were trimmed by 4 bases and 0 bases, with 13 bases remaining between them. Germline V gives CDR1 MNHNS, CDR2 SASEGT. The CDR3: CASSAGQLVSYEQYF. Written as DNA, the CDR3 is TGTGCCAGCAGTGCCGGACAGCTAGTCTCCTACGAGCAGTACTTC.

This clone was picked up one time. V is TRBV19 and J is TRBJ1-1, with unresolved D. V gave up 1 base and J gave up 8 bases, with 5 bases separating them. The CDR3 sequence is 11 residues long. CDR1 is LNHDA and CDR2 is SQIVND in the germline V gene (reference sequence). This CDR3 is CASSIGGEAFF. For the CDR3, the DNA is TGTGCCAGTAGTATAGGCGGAGAAGCTTTCTTT.

The genes are TRBV11-2 and TRBJ2-1; 10 nucleotides align to TRBD2. The CDR3 contains 15 residues. In germline, CDR1 is SGHAT, CDR2 FQNNGV. V shed 2 bases, J shed 6 bases, and the junction held 4 bases outside the gene matches. The CDR3 here is CASSLSSGGVNEQFF. The CDR3 nucleotides read TGTGCCAGCAGCTTATCTAGCGGGGGCGTCAATGAGCAGTTCTTC.

The genes are TRBV25-1 and TRBJ2-5, with D possibly being TRBD2 (6 bases). The V gene's germline CDR1 is MGHDK and CDR2 SYGVNS. This CDR3 comprises 15 residues. Trimming shortened V by 4 bases and J by 1 base, and 13 bases separated the two germline ends. The CDR3 bases are TGTGCCAGCAGTGGAATGGCGGGGCCCCAAGAGACCCAGTACTTC. Translating gives CASSGMAGPQETQYF.

CDR3: CASSQDVFSGPAFF. The DNA for the CDR3 is TGCGCCAGCAGCCAAGATGTCTTTTCAGGGCCGGCTTTCTTT. The chain joins TRBV4-1 to TRBJ1-1; tentatively, D is TRBD1 (5 bases). This CDR3 is 14 amino acids long. Germline V gives CDR1 MGHRA, CDR2 YSYEKL. Trimming pared 0 bases from V and 11 bases from J, leaving 16 bases between.

The chain links TRBV2 to TRBJ2-3, with TRBD2 identical over 10 bases. This CDR3 spans 23 amino acids. The V gene end was trimmed by 1 base and the J gene end by 0 bases; junction bases not matched to a gene: 22. From germline, CDR1 is SNHLY and CDR2 FYNNEI. CDR3 coding DNA: TGTGCCAGCAGTGAAGTGGACCTTGTGGGAATTAGCGGGGGGCCATATAGCACAGATACGCAGTATTTT. It yields the protein CASSEVDLVGISGGPYSTDTQYF.

This sequence joins TRBV4-3 and TRBJ1-1; 8 positions match TRBD1. Trimming cost V 0 bases and J 2 bases; bases outside gene matches: 14. The germline V gene encodes CDR1 LGHNA and CDR2 YSLEER. The CDR3 consists of 19 residues. The CDR3 region is CASSQDWLGSGQENTEAFF. The CDR3 region has the DNA TGCGCCAGCAGCCAAGATTGGTTAGGTTCGGGACAGGAAAACACTGAAGCTTTCTTT.

The chain employs TRBV5-6 and TRBJ1-6, with TRBD1 matching over 7 bases. V was clipped by 0 bases and J by 6 bases; unmatched bases: 12. The CDR3 spans 18 residues. In germline, CDR1 is SGHDT, CDR2 YYEEEE. CDR3 coding DNA: TGTGCCAGCAGCTTGGGGCACCGGGACAGAAGTCTTAATTCACCCCTCCACTTT. Amino acids: CASSLGHRDRSLNSPLHF. Full variable domain (rest looked up from reference TRBV5-6 and TRBJ1-6): DAGVTQSPTHLIKTRGQQVTLRCSPKSGHDTVSWYQQALGQGPQFIFQYYEEEERQRGNFPDRFSGHQFPNYSSELNVNALLLGDSALYLCASSLGHRDRSLNSPLHFGNGTRLTVT.

This chain links TRBV5-1 with TRBJ1-1; TRBD1 matches at 8 bases. The CDR3 totals 18 residues. CDR1 and CDR2 (germline): SGHRS, YFSETQ. V gave up 0 bases and J gave up 0 bases; unmatched junction bases: 10. The CDR3 bases are TGCGCCAGCAGCTTGGACGGGGACAGGCGACCCATGAACACTGAAGCTTTCTTT. Protein: CASSLDGDRRPMNTEAFF.

The rearrangement links TRBV11-2 to TRBJ1-1, with D hard to call. Trimming pared 1 base from V and 2 bases from J, leaving 8 bases between. The germline gives CDR1 SGHAT, CDR2 FQNNGV. This CDR3 has 14 amino acids. The CDR3 region has the DNA TGTGCCAGCAGCTTAGTTGGCAGAAACACTGAAGCTTTCTTT. Amino acid sequence: CASSLVGRNTEAFF.

This rearrangement joins TRBV6-6 to TRBJ1-3; 8 nucleotides match TRBD1. CDR3 length equals 13 residues. CDR1 MNHNY and CDR2 SVGAGI come from the germline V gene (reference sequence). After removal of 8 bases from V and 2 bases from J, the junction contained 2 bases not matched to a gene. CDR3 residues: CASPQGAGNTIYF. Written as DNA, the CDR3 is TGTGCCAGCCCACAGGGGGCTGGAAACACCATATATTTT.

V and J are TRBV11-2 and TRBJ2-7; 9 bases align to TRBD2. The CDR3 extends over 16 amino acids. The junction had 6 bases not matched to a gene; V was cut back by 0 bases and J by 3 bases. Per the germline V gene, CDR1 is SGHAT and CDR2 is FQNNGV. This chain's CDR3 is CASSLDSRLADYEQYF. In DNA, the CDR3 is TGTGCCAGCAGCTTAGATTCCCGACTAGCGGACTACGAGCAGTACTTC.

This clone has a single count. The chain couples TRBV2 to TRBJ2-1; the match to TRBD2 covers 8 bases. This CDR3 region has 14 residues. Germline V gene data show CDR1 as SNHLY and CDR2 as FYNNEI. With V trimmed by 5 bases and J by 6 bases, 6 bases remained unmatched. The CDR3 bases are TGTGCCAGCAGTCCCGGGACTAGAGCCAATGAGCAGTTCTTC. Its protein product is CASSPGTRANEQFF.

The chain recombines TRBV29-1 with TRBJ2-5, with 8 bases identical to TRBD1. This CDR3 region has 14 residues. Germline V gene lookup returns CDR1 SQVTM and CDR2 ANQGSEA. J was trimmed by 3 bases and V by 4 bases; bases with no gene match: 7. The CDR3 region has the DNA TGCAGCGTTGGGGTAGCAGGGGGCGAAGAGACCCAGTACTTC. Translating it yields CSVGVAGGEETQYF.

This sequence joins TRBV15 and TRBJ1-1, with 11 positions matching TRBD1. V shed 0 bases and J 1 base; nucleotides not matched to a gene: 10. The CDR3 spans 19 residues. Germline CDR1 is LNHNV and CDR2 is YYDKDF (reference sequence). The CDR3 DNA follows: TGTGCCACCAGCAGAGATCAGGGACAGGGGGTGGAGAAGAACACTGAAGCTTTCTTT. It yields the protein CATSRDQGQGVEKNTEAFF.

V is TRBV6-5 and J is TRBJ1-2; a weak D match, TRBD1 (5 bases). The CDR3 has 14 residues. Per the germline V gene, CDR1 is MNHEY and CDR2 is SVGAGI. The germline V and J ends were trimmed by 5 bases and 8 bases, with 18 bases remaining between them. The CDR3 spells CASSPLVRVRGYTF. The CDR3 DNA follows: TGTGCCAGCAGTCCCCTCGTCAGGGTTCGAGGCTACACCTTC.

The V call is TRBV14, the J call TRBJ2-5; D is perhaps TRBD2 (5 bases). This CDR3 region has 14 residues. V dropped 1 base and J dropped 2 bases, with 8 bases sitting between them. Germline CDR1 reads SGHDN; CDR2 reads FVKESK. CDR3 sequence reads: CASSQVPGQETQYF. As DNA, the CDR3 is TGTGCCAGCAGCCAAGTTCCGGGACAAGAGACCCAGTACTTC.

The chain is built from TRBV7-2 and TRBJ1-2; 9 nucleotides match TRBD1. The V segment lost 0 bases and the J segment 8 bases; nucleotides outside the gene matches: 16. CDR1 is SGHTA, CDR2 FQGNSA, per germline. The CDR3 length is 18 residues. As DNA, the CDR3 is TGTGCCAGCAGCTTAGCCTACCATGAACAGGGGGCGGGGGAGGGCTACACCTTC. This codes for CASSLAYHEQGAGEGYTF.

The chain recombines TRBV10-2 with TRBJ1-5; tentatively, D is TRBD1 (5 bases). The CDR3 runs to 12 residues. The germline CDR1 and CDR2 sequences are WSHSY and SAAADI. V gave up 10 bases and J gave up 3 bases, with 10 bases separating them. This CDR3 is CATGGANQPQHF. CDR3 coding DNA: TGCGCCACCGGGGGAGCCAATCAGCCCCAGCATTTT.

The V gene is TRBV10-3, the J gene TRBJ1-2; D gene unclear. Germline CDR1 ENHRY, CDR2 SYGVKD. The CDR3 spans 16 residues. V gave up 5 bases and J gave up 3 bases, with 19 bases separating them. The CDR3 region is CAISTGLGRPYYGYTF. DNA of the CDR3: TGTGCCATCAGTACTGGCCTAGGCAGACCATACTATGGCTACACCTTC.